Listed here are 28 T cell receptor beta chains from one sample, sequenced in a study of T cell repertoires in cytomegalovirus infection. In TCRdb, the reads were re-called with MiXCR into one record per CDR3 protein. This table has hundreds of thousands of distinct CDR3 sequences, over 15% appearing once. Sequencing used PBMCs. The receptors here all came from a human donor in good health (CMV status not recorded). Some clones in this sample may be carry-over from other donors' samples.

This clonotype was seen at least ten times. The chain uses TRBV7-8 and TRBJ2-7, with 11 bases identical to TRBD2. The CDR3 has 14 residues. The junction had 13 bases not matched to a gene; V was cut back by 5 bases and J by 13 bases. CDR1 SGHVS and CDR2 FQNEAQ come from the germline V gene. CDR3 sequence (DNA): TGTGCCAGCAGCAGTAGCGGGAGGGCCTTAAGAATTTACTTC. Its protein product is CASSSSGRALRIYF.

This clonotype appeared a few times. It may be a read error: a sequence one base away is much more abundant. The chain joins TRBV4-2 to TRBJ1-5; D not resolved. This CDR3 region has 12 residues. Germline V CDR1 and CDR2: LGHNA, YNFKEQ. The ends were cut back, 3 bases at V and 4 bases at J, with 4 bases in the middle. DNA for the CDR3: TGTGCCAGCAGCCACCTAAATCAGCCCCAGCATTTT. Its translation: CASSHLNQPQHF.

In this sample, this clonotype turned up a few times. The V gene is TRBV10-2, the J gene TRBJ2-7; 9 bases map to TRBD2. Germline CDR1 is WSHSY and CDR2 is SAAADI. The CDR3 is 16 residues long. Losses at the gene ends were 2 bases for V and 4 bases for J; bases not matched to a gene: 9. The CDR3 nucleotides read TGCGCCAGCAGTGAGAGGATTAGCGGGAGATCGTACGAGCAGTACTTC. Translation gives CASSERISGRSYEQYF.

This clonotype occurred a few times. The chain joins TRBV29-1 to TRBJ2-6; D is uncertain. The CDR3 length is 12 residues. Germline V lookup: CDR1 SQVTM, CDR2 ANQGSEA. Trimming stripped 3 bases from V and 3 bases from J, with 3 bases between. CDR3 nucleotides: TGCAGCGTTGATGTTGGGGCCAACGTCCTGACTTTC. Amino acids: CSVDVGANVLTF.

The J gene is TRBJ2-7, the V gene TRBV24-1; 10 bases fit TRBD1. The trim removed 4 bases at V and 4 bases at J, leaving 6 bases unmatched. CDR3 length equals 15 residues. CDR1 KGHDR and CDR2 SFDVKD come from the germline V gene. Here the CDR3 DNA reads TGTGCCACCAGTGAGAGGGGACAGGGGAAGTACGAGCAGTACTTC. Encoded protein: CATSERGQGKYEQYF.

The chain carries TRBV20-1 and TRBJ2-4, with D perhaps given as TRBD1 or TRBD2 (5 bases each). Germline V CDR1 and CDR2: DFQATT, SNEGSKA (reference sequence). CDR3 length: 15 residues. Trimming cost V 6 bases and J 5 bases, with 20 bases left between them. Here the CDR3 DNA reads TGCAGTGCCATCCCCCTGGGACCAGGCCAAAACATTCAGTACTTC. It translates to CSAIPLGPGQNIQYF.

DNA for the CDR3: TGTGCCAGCAGTCCTACGACCCGGGGCGAGCAGTACTTC. This translates into CASSPTTRGEQYF. The gene calls are TRBV6-8 and TRBJ2-7; TRBD2 might be the D (5 bases). The germline CDR1 and CDR2 sequences are MNHGY and SAAAGT. The CDR3 runs 13 residues. Trimming cost V 5 bases and J 6 bases, with 14 bases left between them.

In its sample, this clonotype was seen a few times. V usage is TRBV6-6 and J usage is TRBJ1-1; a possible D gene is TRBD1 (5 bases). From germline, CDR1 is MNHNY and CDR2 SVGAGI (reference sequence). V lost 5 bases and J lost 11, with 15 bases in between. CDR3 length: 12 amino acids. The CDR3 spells CASSDNRRQAFF. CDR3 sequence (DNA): TGTGCCAGCAGTGACAACAGGAGGCAGGCTTTCTTT.

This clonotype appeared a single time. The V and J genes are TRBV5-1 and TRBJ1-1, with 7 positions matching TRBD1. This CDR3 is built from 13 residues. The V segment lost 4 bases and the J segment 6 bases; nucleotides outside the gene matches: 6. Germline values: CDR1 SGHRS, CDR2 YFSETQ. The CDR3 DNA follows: TGCGCCAGCAGCCAAACAGGGGTAGCTGAAGCTTTCTTT. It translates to CASSQTGVAEAFF. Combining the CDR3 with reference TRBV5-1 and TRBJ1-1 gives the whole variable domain KAGVTQTPRYLIKTRGQQVTLSCSPISGHRSVSWYQQTPGQGLQFLFEYFSETQRNKGNFPGRFSGRQFSNSRSEMNVSTLELGDSALYLCASSQTGVAEAFFGQGTRLTVV.

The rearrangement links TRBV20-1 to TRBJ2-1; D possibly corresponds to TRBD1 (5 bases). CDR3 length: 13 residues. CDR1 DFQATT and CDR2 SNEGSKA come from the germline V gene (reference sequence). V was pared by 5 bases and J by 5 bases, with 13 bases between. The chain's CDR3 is CSARQGRHNEQFF. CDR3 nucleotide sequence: TGCAGTGCTCGGCAGGGTCGCCACAATGAGCAGTTCTTC.

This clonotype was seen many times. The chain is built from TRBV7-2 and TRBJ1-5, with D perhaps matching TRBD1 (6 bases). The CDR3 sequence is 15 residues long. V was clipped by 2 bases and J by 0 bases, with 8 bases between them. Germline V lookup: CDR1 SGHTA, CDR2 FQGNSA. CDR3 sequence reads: CASSLWTDSNQPQHF. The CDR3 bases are TGTGCCAGCAGCTTATGGACAGATAGCAATCAGCCCCAGCATTTT.

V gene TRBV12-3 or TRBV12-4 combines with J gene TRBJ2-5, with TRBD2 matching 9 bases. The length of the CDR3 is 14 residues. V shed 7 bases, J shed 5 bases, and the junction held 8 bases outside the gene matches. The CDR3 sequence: CASKIAGAGETQYF. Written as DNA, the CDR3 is TGTGCCAGCAAGATAGCGGGAGCAGGGGAGACCCAGTACTTC.

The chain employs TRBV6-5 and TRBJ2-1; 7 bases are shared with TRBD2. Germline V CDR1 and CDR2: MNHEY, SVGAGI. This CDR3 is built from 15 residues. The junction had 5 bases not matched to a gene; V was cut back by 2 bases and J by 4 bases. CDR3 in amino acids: CASSYGASGYNEQFF. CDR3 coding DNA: TGTGCCAGCAGTTACGGGGCTAGCGGATACAATGAGCAGTTCTTC.

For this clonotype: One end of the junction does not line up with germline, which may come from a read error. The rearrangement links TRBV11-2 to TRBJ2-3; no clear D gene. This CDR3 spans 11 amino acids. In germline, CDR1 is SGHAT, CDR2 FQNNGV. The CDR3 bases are TGTGCCAACAGCTTAGAGGATACGCAGTATTTT. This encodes CANSLEDTQYF.

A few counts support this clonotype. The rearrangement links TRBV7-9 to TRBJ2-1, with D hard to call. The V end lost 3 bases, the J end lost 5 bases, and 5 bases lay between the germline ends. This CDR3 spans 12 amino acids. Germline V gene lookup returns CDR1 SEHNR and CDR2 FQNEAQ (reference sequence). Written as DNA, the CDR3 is TGTGCCAGCAGCTTCCTGGACAATGAGCAGTTCTTC. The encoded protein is CASSFLDNEQFF.

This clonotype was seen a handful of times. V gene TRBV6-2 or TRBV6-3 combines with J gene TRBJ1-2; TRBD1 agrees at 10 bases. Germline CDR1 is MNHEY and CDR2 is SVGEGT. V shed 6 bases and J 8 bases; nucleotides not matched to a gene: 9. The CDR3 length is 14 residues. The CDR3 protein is CASRTGGAITGYTF. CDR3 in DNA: TGTGCCAGCAGGACAGGGGGCGCAATCACCGGCTACACCTTC.

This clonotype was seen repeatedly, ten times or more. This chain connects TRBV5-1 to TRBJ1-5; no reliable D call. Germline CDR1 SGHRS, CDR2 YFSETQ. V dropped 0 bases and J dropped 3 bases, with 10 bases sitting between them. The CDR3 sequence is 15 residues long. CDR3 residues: CASSLAGGNNQPQHF. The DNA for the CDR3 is TGCGCCAGCAGCTTGGCTGGAGGGAACAATCAGCCCCAGCATTTT.

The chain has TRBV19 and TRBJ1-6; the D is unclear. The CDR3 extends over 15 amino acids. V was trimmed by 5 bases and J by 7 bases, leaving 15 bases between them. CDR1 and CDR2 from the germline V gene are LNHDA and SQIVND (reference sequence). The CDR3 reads CASSASWGGNSPLHF. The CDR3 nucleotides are TGTGCCAGTAGTGCCTCCTGGGGAGGAAATTCACCCCTCCACTTT.

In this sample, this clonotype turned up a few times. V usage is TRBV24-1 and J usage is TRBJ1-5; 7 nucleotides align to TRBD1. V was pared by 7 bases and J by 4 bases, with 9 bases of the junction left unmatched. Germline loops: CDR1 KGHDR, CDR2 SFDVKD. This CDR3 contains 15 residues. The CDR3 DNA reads TGTGCCACCAGCCCTAGACAGGGTGAAAATCAGCCCCAGCATTTT. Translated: CATSPRQGENQPQHF.

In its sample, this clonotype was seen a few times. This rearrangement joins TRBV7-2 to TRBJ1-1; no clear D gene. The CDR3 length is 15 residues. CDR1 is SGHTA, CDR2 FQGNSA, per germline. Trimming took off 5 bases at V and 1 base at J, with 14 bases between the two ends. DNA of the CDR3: TGTGCCAGCAGCAAAACAAGGGCCGGGAACACTGAAGCTTTCTTT. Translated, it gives CASSKTRAGNTEAFF.

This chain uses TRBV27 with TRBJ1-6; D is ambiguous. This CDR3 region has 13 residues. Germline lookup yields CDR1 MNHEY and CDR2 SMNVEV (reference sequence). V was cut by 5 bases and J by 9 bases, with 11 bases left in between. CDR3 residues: CASSGRWGSPLHF. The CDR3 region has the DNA TGTGCCAGCAGTGGGAGGTGGGGTTCACCCCTCCACTTT.

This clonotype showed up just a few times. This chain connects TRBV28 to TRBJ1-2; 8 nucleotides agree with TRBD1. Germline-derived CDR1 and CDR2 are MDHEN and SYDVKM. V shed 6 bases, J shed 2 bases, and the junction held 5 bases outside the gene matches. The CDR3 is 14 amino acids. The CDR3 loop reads CASSETGANYGYTF. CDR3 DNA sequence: TGTGCCAGCAGCGAGACAGGGGCAAACTATGGCTACACCTTC.

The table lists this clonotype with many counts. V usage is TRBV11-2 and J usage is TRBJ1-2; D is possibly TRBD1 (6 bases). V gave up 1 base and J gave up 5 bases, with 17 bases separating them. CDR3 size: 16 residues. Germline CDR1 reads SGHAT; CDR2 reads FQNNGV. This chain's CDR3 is CASSLGSIQQGYGYTF. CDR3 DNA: TGTGCCAGCAGCTTAGGTTCGATACAGCAGGGGTATGGCTACACCTTC.

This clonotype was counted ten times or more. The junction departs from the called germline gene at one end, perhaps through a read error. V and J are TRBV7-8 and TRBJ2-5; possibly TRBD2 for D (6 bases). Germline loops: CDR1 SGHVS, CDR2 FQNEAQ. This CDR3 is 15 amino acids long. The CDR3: CASSLGTSSGPTRHF. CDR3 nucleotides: TGTGCCAGCAGCTTGGGAACCAGTAGCGGCCCGACCAGGCACTTC.

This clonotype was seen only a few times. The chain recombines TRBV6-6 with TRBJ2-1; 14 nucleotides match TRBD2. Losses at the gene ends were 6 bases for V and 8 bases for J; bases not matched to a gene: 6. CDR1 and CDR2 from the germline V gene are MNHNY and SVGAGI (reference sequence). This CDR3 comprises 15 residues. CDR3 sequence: CASRKGLAGAHEQFF. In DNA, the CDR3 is TGTGCCAGCAGAAAGGGACTAGCGGGAGCCCATGAGCAGTTCTTC.

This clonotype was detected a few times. CDR3 nucleotides: TGTGCCAGCAGCCTCGGGACTAGCGGGGGCAACGGGGAGCTGTTTTTT. It encodes CASSLGTSGGNGELFF. This chain joins TRBV6-5 and TRBJ2-2, with 14 nucleotides matching TRBD2. The CDR3 totals 16 residues. The V segment lost 6 bases and the J segment 7 bases; nucleotides outside the gene matches: 7. Germline V gene lookup returns CDR1 MNHEY and CDR2 SVGAGI.

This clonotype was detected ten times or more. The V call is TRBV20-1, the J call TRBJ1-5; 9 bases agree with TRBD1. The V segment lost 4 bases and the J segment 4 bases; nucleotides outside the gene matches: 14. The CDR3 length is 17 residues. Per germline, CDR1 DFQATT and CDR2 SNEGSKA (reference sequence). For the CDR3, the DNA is TGCAGTGCTACCCACTCGACAGGGGGGAGGGGTAATCAGCCCCAGCATTTT. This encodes CSATHSTGGRGNQPQHF.

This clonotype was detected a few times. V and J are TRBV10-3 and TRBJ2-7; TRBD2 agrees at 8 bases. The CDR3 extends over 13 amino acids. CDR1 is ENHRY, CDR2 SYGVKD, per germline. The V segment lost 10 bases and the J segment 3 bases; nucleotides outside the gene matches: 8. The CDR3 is CATRSREGYEQYF. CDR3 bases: TGTGCCACCCGTAGTCGGGAGGGCTACGAGCAGTACTTC.